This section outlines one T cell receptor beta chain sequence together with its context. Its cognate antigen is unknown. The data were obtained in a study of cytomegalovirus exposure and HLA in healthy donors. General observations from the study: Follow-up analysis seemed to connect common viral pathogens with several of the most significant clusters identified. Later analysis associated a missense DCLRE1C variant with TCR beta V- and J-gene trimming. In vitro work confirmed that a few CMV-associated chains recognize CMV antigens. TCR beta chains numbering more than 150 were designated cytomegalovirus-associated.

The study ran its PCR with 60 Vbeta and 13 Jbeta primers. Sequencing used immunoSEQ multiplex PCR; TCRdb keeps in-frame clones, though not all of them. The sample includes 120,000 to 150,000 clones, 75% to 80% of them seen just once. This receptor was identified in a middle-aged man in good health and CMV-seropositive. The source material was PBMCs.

The CDR3 protein is CASSRTGTSEYEQYF. As DNA, the CDR3 is TGTGCCAGCTCACGAACCGGGACTAGCGAGTACGAGCAGTACTTC. The V call is TRBV18, the J call TRBJ2-7; 10 nucleotides match TRBD2. CDR1 and CDR2 from the germline V gene are KGHSH and LQKENI. CDR3 length: 15 residues. V shed 4 bases and J 4 bases; nucleotides not matched to a gene: 7.